Each of the 28 T cell receptor beta chains below was sequenced from the same sample in a study of blood T cell repertoires in COVID-19. Sequencing was performed with immunoSEQ multiplex PCR; in TCRdb, only in-frame clones are kept and a portion is missing. This sample yields 300,000 to 350,000 clones, of which 70% to 90% are seen a single time; roughly 2.3% belongs to the top ten. Sequenced sample: PBMCs or T cells enriched from blood (not recorded which). Every receptor here comes from a man aged 30 to 45 who had recovered from COVID-19.

V is TRBV3-1 (or the pseudogene TRBV3-2) and J is TRBJ2-1, with 8 nucleotides matching TRBD1. Germline V CDR1 and CDR2: LGHDT, YNNKEL (reference sequence). V lost 4 bases, J lost 2 bases, and 10 bases stayed unmatched. The CDR3 has 17 residues. The CDR3 nucleotides read TGTGCCAGCAGCCTTCCGACCGGGACAGGAGCCTACAATGAGCAGTTCTTC. It translates to CASSLPTGTGAYNEQFF.

This sequence joins TRBV10-3 and TRBJ2-1; TRBD1 matches at 8 bases. This CDR3 has 16 residues. Unmatched junction bases numbered 6, after V lost 3 bases and J lost 2 bases. Germline CDR1 and CDR2: ENHRY and SYGVKD. CDR3 residues: CAISDRKGQAYNEQFF. The CDR3 bases are TGTGCCATCAGTGACCGCAAGGGACAGGCCTACAATGAGCAGTTCTTC.

V and J are TRBV24-1 and TRBJ1-5, with D possibly matching TRBD1 (6 bases). The CDR3 runs 15 residues. V was cut by 7 bases and J by 7 bases, with 19 bases left in between. Germline CDR1 and CDR2: KGHDR and SFDVKD. The CDR3 DNA sequence: TGTGCCACCAGGAACCACAGGGTGGCAGGCCAGCCCCAGCATTTT. It translates to CATRNHRVAGQPQHF.

The rearrangement joins TRBV23-1 to TRBJ2-2, with D perhaps TRBD2 (5 bases). TRBV23-1 is noted as an ORF with a role that remains uncertain. The CDR3 covers 15 residues. The germline V and J ends were trimmed by 3 bases and 5 bases, with 13 bases remaining between them. The CDR3 nucleotides are TGCGCCAGCAGTCATATCTTAGCGTTGACCGGGGAGCTGTTTTTT. Its protein is CASSHILALTGELFF.

The CDR3 nucleotides are TGTGCCAGCACCCTATCAGGTGAAGCTTTCTTT. It yields the protein CASTLSGEAFF. The chain recombines TRBV12-3 or TRBV12-4 with TRBJ1-1, with no clear D. This CDR3 comprises 11 residues. V lost 7 bases, J lost 7 bases, and 10 bases lay in between.

This clone was recorded once. This chain joins TRBV7-2 and TRBJ2-1; 15 nucleotides match TRBD2. V lost 5 bases to trimming and J lost 0 bases; unmatched junction nucleotides: 8. Germline V gives CDR1 SGHTA, CDR2 FQGNSA. The CDR3 spans 19 residues. DNA of the CDR3: TGTGCCAGCAGCGAAGAGGGACTAGCGGGGGGCAGCTCCTACAATGAGCAGTTCTTC. Residues: CASSEEGLAGGSSYNEQFF.

Regarding this clone: Other nucleotide sequences from this sample produce the same CDR3. The V and J genes are TRBV5-5 and TRBJ1-1; 7 bases are a match to TRBD1. This CDR3 has 13 amino acids. With 4 bases clipped from V and 3 bases from J, the junction kept 3 bases outside the gene matches. CDR1 is SGHKS, CDR2 YYEKEE, per germline (reference sequence). The CDR3: CASSPDRDTEAFF. The CDR3 region has the DNA TGTGCCAGCAGCCCCGACAGGGACACTGAAGCTTTCTTT.

V gene TRBV4-1 combines with J gene TRBJ2-7; the D gene is possibly TRBD1 (6 bases). V gave up 6 bases and J gave up 0 bases, with 12 bases separating them. The CDR3 extends over 14 amino acids. Germline CDR1 and CDR2: MGHRA and YSYEKL. CDR3 in DNA: TGCGCCAGCAGTTCCTGGACAGCCTCCTACGAGCAGTACTTC. The encoded protein is CASSSWTASYEQYF.

The chain has TRBV20-1 and TRBJ2-5; D gene unclear. CDR3 length: 12 amino acids. Germline V gene sequence: CDR1 DFQATT, CDR2 SNEGSKA (reference sequence). V lost 3 bases and J 5 bases, leaving 10 bases between the germline ends. CDR3 bases: TGCAGTGCTAGTGGTGGAGAGGAGACCCAGTACTTC. This encodes CSASGGEETQYF.

The chain recombines TRBV19 with TRBJ1-1, with no clear D. The length of the CDR3 is 13 residues. Per the germline V gene, CDR1 is LNHDA and CDR2 is SQIVND (reference sequence). With 7 bases removed from V and 3 bases from J, the gap between germline ends came to 12 bases. CDR3 sequence: CASNPRVDTEAFF. The CDR3, as DNA: TGTGCCAGTAACCCCCGGGTGGACACTGAAGCTTTCTTT.

The chain carries TRBV29-1 and TRBJ1-5, with D maybe TRBD1 (5 bases). Trimming pared 6 bases from V and 7 bases from J, leaving 19 bases between. Germline assignment: CDR1 SQVTM and CDR2 ANQGSEA. CDR3 length equals 14 residues. The CDR3 bases are TGCAGCGTGGGCTTAGGAGGGGCCGGACAGCCCCAGCATTTT. Translated: CSVGLGGAGQPQHF.

Comments on this clone: Other DNA sequences within the sample encode an identical CDR3. This CDR3 reads CASSGQNYGYTF. The CDR3 region has the DNA TGTGCCAGCAGTGGACAGAACTATGGCTACACCTTC. The chain combines TRBV2 with TRBJ1-2; D might be TRBD1 (5 bases). Trimming removed 4 bases from V and 2 bases from J, with 5 bases in between. Germline loops: CDR1 SNHLY, CDR2 FYNNEI. The CDR3 loop spans 12 amino acids.

The rearrangement links TRBV10-3 to TRBJ1-1, with D possibly being TRBD1 (5 bases). The CDR3 has 13 amino acids. The germline V and J ends were trimmed by 5 bases and 1 base, with 8 bases remaining between them. Germline CDR1 is ENHRY and CDR2 is SYGVKD. The chain's CDR3 is CAISIRENTEAFF. CDR3 sequence (DNA): TGTGCCATCAGTATCAGGGAGAACACTGAAGCTTTCTTT.

J is TRBJ2-3 and V is TRBV30; D not certain. The germline V gene has CDR1 GTSNPN and CDR2 SVGIG (reference sequence). The CDR3 is 12 amino acids. V dropped 3 bases and J dropped 1 base, with 5 bases sitting between them. The CDR3 coding sequence is TGTGCCTGGAGCGGTGGCACAGATACGCAGTATTTT. Amino acids: CAWSGGTDTQYF.

This sequence joins TRBV4-2 and TRBJ2-5; TRBD2 matches at 9 bases. After removal of 0 bases from V and 3 bases from J, the junction contained 5 bases not matched to a gene. The CDR3 is 16 amino acids. Germline CDR1 reads LGHNA; CDR2 reads YNFKEQ. CDR3 protein: CASSQDPSGVKETQYF. CDR3 bases: TGTGCCAGCAGCCAAGATCCTAGCGGGGTGAAAGAGACCCAGTACTTC.

The gene calls are TRBV5-1 and TRBJ2-2, with D possibly matching TRBD1 (6 bases). Germline V CDR1 and CDR2: SGHRS, YFSETQ. Trimming removed 4 bases at V and 5 bases at J, with 9 bases between. This CDR3 is 13 amino acids long. CDR3 in amino acids: CASSQGNTGELFF. CDR3 nucleotide sequence: TGCGCCAGCAGCCAGGGGAATACCGGGGAGCTGTTTTTT.

V and J are TRBV9 and TRBJ1-1, with D hard to call. V lost 2 bases, J lost 0 bases, and 8 bases lay in between. Per the germline V gene, CDR1 is SGDLS and CDR2 is YYNGEE. The CDR3 has 14 amino acids. CDR3 protein: CASSVSSVNTEAFF. The DNA for the CDR3 is TGTGCCAGCAGCGTTTCCTCTGTGAACACTGAAGCTTTCTTT.

The V call is TRBV5-1, the J call TRBJ2-7; weak D call: TRBD2 (6 bases). V gave up 3 bases and J gave up 0 bases, with 10 bases separating them. The germline V gene has CDR1 SGHRS and CDR2 YFSETQ. The CDR3 is 14 amino acids. DNA for the CDR3: TGCGCCAGCAGCTCTGGAGGGGTCTCCTACGAGCAGTACTTC. This gives the protein CASSSGGVSYEQYF.

V and J are TRBV7-2 and TRBJ2-7; D call uncertain. Trimming stripped 5 bases from V and 3 bases from J, with 8 bases between. The CDR3 is made up of 12 amino acids. The germline gives CDR1 SGHTA, CDR2 FQGNSA. In nucleotides, the CDR3 is TGTGCCAGCAGCCTCTCCTTCTACGAGCAGTACTTC. Translated: CASSLSFYEQYF.

The V gene is TRBV7-8, the J gene TRBJ2-5, with no clear D. The CDR3 is 14 residues long. Trimming pared 1 base from V and 7 bases from J, leaving 13 bases between. Germline V gene lookup returns CDR1 SGHVS and CDR2 FQNEAQ. This CDR3 is CASSLGVSSGTQYF. CDR3 sequence (DNA): TGTGCCAGCAGCTTAGGTGTCTCTTCAGGGACCCAGTACTTC.

Here the CDR3 reads CASSQNAGANYGYTF. The CDR3 DNA sequence: TGTGCCAGCAGCCAAAACGCCGGGGCTAACTATGGCTACACCTTC. V usage is TRBV3-1 (or the pseudogene TRBV3-2) and J usage is TRBJ1-2; D is uncertain. The CDR3 spans 15 residues. Germline CDR1 is LGHDT and CDR2 is YNNKEL (reference sequence). Trimming took off 2 bases at V and 0 bases at J, with 10 bases between the two ends.

The V call is TRBV4-2, the J call TRBJ1-6; D is undetermined. From germline, CDR1 is LGHNA and CDR2 YNFKEQ. CDR3 length: 15 amino acids. Trimming removed 0 bases at V and 6 bases at J, with 9 bases between. CDR3 protein: CASSQDFRSNSPLHF. CDR3 DNA: TGTGCCAGCAGCCAAGATTTCCGGTCTAATTCACCCCTCCACTTT.

V usage is TRBV6-2 or TRBV6-3 and J usage is TRBJ1-1, with no clear D. V lost 5 bases to trimming and J lost 6 bases, with 16 bases between them. The CDR3 extends over 14 amino acids. Germline lookup yields CDR1 MNHEY and CDR2 SVGEGT. The CDR3 sequence is CASSGGRSWPEAFF. In nucleotides, the CDR3 is TGTGCCAGCAGTGGAGGACGGAGCTGGCCTGAAGCTTTCTTT.

This chain connects TRBV6-1 to TRBJ2-7, with D possibly matching TRBD2 (6 bases). Germline V gene sequence: CDR1 MNHNS, CDR2 SASEGT. The CDR3 spans 15 residues. Trimming took off 1 base at V and 0 bases at J, with 10 bases between the two ends. CDR3 bases: TGTGCCAGCAGTGAAGGGGTAGCGGTCTCCTACGAGCAGTACTTC. Protein sequence: CASSEGVAVSYEQYF.

There are a few counts of this clone. CDR3 region: CASSFGAGEANEQFF. For the CDR3, the DNA is TGTGCCAGCAGCTTCGGGGCGGGGGAGGCCAATGAGCAGTTCTTC. The rearrangement links TRBV7-9 to TRBJ2-1; 7 bases agree with TRBD2. Trimming took 3 bases from V and 6 from J; bases not matched to a gene: 8. The germline V gene encodes CDR1 SEHNR and CDR2 FQNEAQ (reference sequence). CDR3 length: 15 amino acids.

This clone was picked up one time. The chain combines TRBV20-1 with TRBJ1-2; TRBD1 matches at 7 bases. CDR1 and CDR2 (germline): DFQATT, SNEGSKA (reference sequence). J gave up 7 bases and V 3 bases, and 8 bases lay outside the gene matches. The CDR3 extends over 13 amino acids. The CDR3 protein is CSASEGAAAGYTF. The CDR3 DNA is TGCAGTGCTAGTGAGGGGGCGGCTGCTGGCTACACCTTC.

The V and J genes are TRBV10-3 and TRBJ1-3; maybe TRBD1 (6 bases). This CDR3 region has 13 residues. Deletions cut 5 bases from V and 9 bases from J, with 14 bases between. Germline V gene sequence: CDR1 ENHRY, CDR2 SYGVKD. CDR3 protein: CAISPSQGSTIYF. The DNA of the CDR3 is TGTGCCATCAGTCCCAGTCAGGGGAGCACCATATATTTT.

This clone was observed many times. The chain employs TRBV12-2 and TRBJ1-3. TRBV12-2 corresponds to a pseudogene. The CDR3 runs 19 residues. CDR3 sequence reads: CASRPPEDQLKNSGNTIYF. CDR3 DNA: TGTGCAAGTCGCCCACCGGAGGACCAGCTTAAGAACTCTGGAAACACCATATATTTT.